The entry below gives a single TCR beta chain sequence along with its context. Its specificity is unknown. The data were obtained in a study of beta chain features in type 1 diabetes. The study, taken as a whole, reports: People with Type 1 diabetes carried modestly yet significantly shorter TCRB CDR3s in all four CD4+ subsets.

Investigators reverse transcribed all isolated RNA, so they sequenced expressed TCRB transcripts. The method was immunoSEQ multiplex PCR; TCRdb's version includes in-frame clones alone and lacks a portion of them. The sample carries about 260,000 clones, 24% recorded once. Only one heparinised blood draw was taken per donor, and its volume averaged around 110 mL. V shed 5 bases and J shed 7 bases, with 15 bases lying between them. The CDR3 covers 14 residues. Germline V CDR1 and CDR2: SEHNR, FQNEAQ (reference sequence). The source of this sequence is a woman in her twenties or thirties with type 1 diabetes. The sample was naive CD4+ T cells from blood. This chain links TRBV7-9 with TRBJ1-5, with D possibly matching TRBD1 (5 bases). CDR3 region: CASSQMGGAQPQHF. The CDR3 bases are TGTGCCAGCAGCCAGATGGGCGGGGCACAGCCCCAGCATTTT.